This entry is about one T cell receptor (beta chain). What it binds is unknown. The sample belongs to a study of shared clonotypes between healthy human individuals. The CDR3 is made up of 11 amino acids. CDR1 MNHNS and CDR2 SASEGT come from the germline V gene. Trimming removed 8 bases from V and 3 bases from J, with 8 bases in between. About 30,000 T cell genomes, or 250 to 300 ng DNA, went into replicate PCRs of unsorted PBMC. As originally analysed: Junction-only immunoSEQ sequences carried no quality scores, so filtering differed. Here immunoSEQ multiplex PCR was the method, and the copy in TCRdb shows in-frame clones only, minus some. The V and J calls and the clone size are those of that table, but D and trimming were determined from the DNA. The data show 490,000 or so clones, with roughly 78% seen just once and 10% to 15% held by the top ten. Study-wide results and caveats: Donors were few, which limited the genetic and exposure-history diversity represented. The researchers took only blood, and tissue repertoires probably look different.

Specimen: PBMCs. The V and J genes are TRBV6-1 and TRBJ2-7; D ambiguous. The source of this sequence is a woman between 35 and 50 years old in good health. Some clones in this sample may be carry-over from other donors' samples. CDR3 region: CASDSDYEQYF. In DNA, the CDR3 is TGTGCCAGCGATTCGGACTACGAGCAGTACTTC.